The rows below give T cell receptor beta chains drawn from one sample of a study of CD8+ T cells in alopecia areata. The repertoire was sequenced with immunoSEQ multiplex PCR; TCRdb's copy has only in-frame clones and lacks some. The sample records about 180,000 clones, roughly 60% being singletons. The material was CD4+ T cells sorted from blood, obtained at week 0. The source of these receptors is a human donor with alopecia areata. Both conserved end residues are part of each CDR3. The order of the fields is D gene, clone size, V gene, J gene, CDR3 protein, CDR3 DNA. A D gene is named only where the DNA matches it firmly. Not all rows give a size; the values are once, few, many and, for expanded clones, a class.

NA	NA	TRBV30	TRBJ1-5	CAWSGTGNQPQHF	TGTGCCTGGAGTGGAACAGGGAATCAGCCCCAGCATTTT
NA	once	TRBV10-3	TRBJ2-3	CAISESQSTDTQYF	TGTGCCATCAGTGAGTCCCAGTCCACAGATACGCAGTATTTT
NA	NA	TRBV7-6	TRBJ2-5	CASSSRDGETQYF	TGTGCCAGCAGTTCCAGGGACGGGGAGACCCAGTACTTC
NA	few	TRBV29-1	TRBJ2-1	CSVGTDVIQEQFF	TGCAGCGTGGGGACGGACGTGATCCAAGAGCAGTTCTTC
NA	NA	TRBV10-3	TRBJ2-7	CAIRDSGKGVEQYF	TGTGCCATCAGGGACAGCGGGAAGGGTGTCGAGCAGTACTTC
TRBD2	few	TRBV2	TRBJ2-2	CASNFRGGTGELFF	TGTGCCAGCAACTTCCGGGGGGGCACCGGGGAGCTGTTTTTT
TRBD1	few	TRBV4-3	TRBJ2-6	CASSQTVPGTGSSGANVLTF	TGCGCCAGCAGCCAGACCGTTCCCGGGACAGGGAGCTCTGGGGCCAACGTCCTGACTTTC
NA	NA	TRBV7-2	TRBJ2-3	CASSLGGGLFADTQYF	TGTGCCAGCAGCTTAGGAGGGGGATTGTTCGCAGATACGCAGTATTTT
NA	NA	TRBV7-6	TRBJ2-3	CASSTGFTDTQYF	TGTGCCAGCAGCACGGGATTCACAGATACGCAGTATTTT
TRBD2	NA	TRBV7-2	TRBJ2-7	CASSSRDYLYEQYF	TGTGCCAGCAGCTCCCGGGACTACCTATACGAGCAGTACTTC
NA	NA	TRBV5-1	TRBJ1-5	CASSYTSDQPQHF	TGCGCCAGCAGCTACACCAGCGATCAGCCCCAGCATTTT